The 30 T cell receptor beta chains presented below share a single source sample, sequenced in a study of shared clonotypes between healthy human individuals. Profiled with immunoSEQ multiplex PCR; TCRdb holds only in-frame clones, not every one. The data contain fewer than 600,000 clones, 75% to 80% of them singletons. The sample comprised PBMCs. These receptor sequences come from a woman aged 40 to 49 in good health. Some clones in this sample may be carry-over from other donors' samples.

The rearrangement links TRBV6-4 to TRBJ2-2; TRBD2 might be the D (5 bases). This CDR3 is 14 amino acids long. Trimming pared 1 base from V and 6 bases from J, leaving 9 bases between. Per the germline V gene, CDR1 is MRHNA and CDR2 is SNTAGT. The CDR3: CASSDFPEAGELFF. DNA for the CDR3: TGTGCCAGCAGTGACTTCCCGGAGGCCGGGGAGCTGTTTTTT.

This rearrangement joins TRBV7-9 to TRBJ1-3; D ambiguous. The CDR3 has 13 residues. Trimming took off 6 bases at V and 1 base at J, with 7 bases between the two ends. Germline CDR1 is SEHNR and CDR2 is FQNEAQ (reference sequence). CDR3 sequence: CASRTSSGNTIYF. CDR3 DNA: TGTGCCAGCAGGACTTCTTCTGGAAACACCATATATTTT.

To note about this clone: This is likely an artifact of a read error, given a far larger clone one base away. This chain connects TRBV6-5 to TRBJ1-3, with D tentatively TRBD1 (5 bases). The V gene lost 8 bases and the J gene lost 2 bases, with 13 bases spanning the gap. This CDR3 spans 14 amino acids. CDR1 is MNHEY, CDR2 SVGAGI, per germline. The CDR3 loop reads CASLEGRAGNTIYF. CDR3 DNA: TGTGCCAGCCTCGAGGGACGCGCTGGAAACACCATATATTTT.

The rearrangement links TRBV4-2 to TRBJ2-1, with no clear D. Trimming shortened V by 1 base and J by 5 bases, and 12 bases separated the two germline ends. This CDR3 is 15 amino acids long. Germline-derived CDR1 and CDR2 are LGHNA and YNFKEQ. CDR3 in amino acids: CASSQVLGVNNEQFF. CDR3 DNA sequence: TGTGCCAGCAGCCAAGTTCTAGGTGTGAACAATGAGCAGTTCTTC.

This sequence joins TRBV10-1 and TRBJ2-3, with no clear D. There are 17 residues in the CDR3. Germline V lookup: CDR1 WNHNN, CDR2 SYGVQD (reference sequence). Deletions cut 2 bases from V and 2 bases from J, with 17 bases between. CDR3 nucleotides: TGCGCCAGCAGTGAGGGTAGGGCCGATATACCCACAGATACGCAGTATTTT. Its protein is CASSEGRADIPTDTQYF.

The CDR3 DNA follows: TGTGCCAGCAGTGTTACCGGACAAAGAGGTGAAAAACTGTTTTTT. Residues: CASSVTGQRGEKLFF. This chain links TRBV9 with TRBJ1-4; the D gene is possibly TRBD1 (5 bases). Trimming cost V 5 bases and J 7 bases, with 18 bases left between them. The CDR3 contains 15 residues. The germline gives CDR1 SGDLS, CDR2 YYNGEE.

The rearrangement links TRBV29-1 to TRBJ2-1; no firm D call. The germline V gene encodes CDR1 SQVTM and CDR2 ANQGSEA. Trimming took off 7 bases at V and 4 bases at J, with 14 bases between the two ends. CDR3 length: 13 residues. As DNA, the CDR3 is TGCAGCGCCTTCCTACAGAGTTACAATGAGCAGTTCTTC. Its protein is CSAFLQSYNEQFF.

This chain links TRBV27 with TRBJ1-5; D remains ambiguous. V lost 3 bases to trimming and J lost 2 bases, with 11 bases between them. CDR3 length: 15 residues. Germline V gene data show CDR1 as MNHEY and CDR2 as SMNVEV (reference sequence). The CDR3 DNA reads TGTGCCAGCAGTTTGAGTAACTGGGGCAATCAGCCCCAGCATTTT. Its protein is CASSLSNWGNQPQHF.

The chain joins TRBV7-2 to TRBJ2-3, with D possibly being TRBD1 (5 bases). The germline gives CDR1 SGHTA, CDR2 FQGNSA. CDR3 length equals 16 residues. The V end lost 3 bases, the J end lost 4 bases, and 17 bases lay between the germline ends. Here the CDR3 DNA reads TGTGCCAGCAGCTTGATGGGTAGGGGTGTAGCAGATACGCAGTATTTT. This sequence encodes CASSLMGRGVADTQYF.

This chain uses TRBV9 with TRBJ2-5, with D uncertain. The CDR3 loop spans 15 amino acids. The V and J ends lost 4 bases and 4 bases respectively, with 17 bases between them. Per germline, CDR1 SGDLS and CDR2 YYNGEE. CDR3 coding DNA: TGTGCCAGCAGCCCCGCCGGGCGAGTCCTAGAGACCCAGTACTTC. This gives the protein CASSPAGRVLETQYF.

V and J are TRBV7-8 and TRBJ2-1, with TRBD2 matching over 7 bases. From germline, CDR1 is SGHVS and CDR2 FQNEAQ. The ends lost 5 bases at V and 10 bases at J; junction bases unmatched: 8. The CDR3 totals 13 residues. The DNA of the CDR3 is TGTGCCAGCAGCGCCTCTAGCGGAGGCGAGCAGTTCTTC. This translates into CASSASSGGEQFF.

To note about this clone: A far larger clone is just one base off, so this is likely a read error. V is TRBV2 and J is TRBJ2-2; the match to TRBD2 covers 8 bases. CDR3 length: 13 residues. From germline, CDR1 is SNHLY and CDR2 FYNNEI. The V segment lost 10 bases and the J segment 4 bases; nucleotides outside the gene matches: 5. CDR3 coding DNA: TGTGCCAACGGGGGGGGCTCCACCGGGGAGCTGTTTTTT. Protein sequence: CANGGGSTGELFF.

On this clone: A read error is the likely source, as a far larger clone sits one nucleotide away. The chain uses TRBV29-1 and TRBJ1-2, with D uncertain. The V gene lost 4 bases and the J gene lost 7 bases, with 13 bases spanning the gap. CDR1 SQVTM and CDR2 ANQGSEA come from the germline V gene. This CDR3 has 12 residues. The CDR3 region has the DNA TGCAGCGTTGGAGATCTGCTAAGTGGCTACACCTTC. It codes for CSVGDLLSGYTF.

The rearrangement uses TRBV28 and TRBJ2-7, with 12 bases fitting TRBD2. The germline gives CDR1 MDHEN, CDR2 SYDVKM. This CDR3 spans 15 amino acids. V was pared by 7 bases and J by 1 base, with 5 bases of the junction left unmatched. CDR3 DNA sequence: TGTGCCAGCAACAAAGGACTAGCGGGATCCTACGAGCAGTACTTC. This encodes CASNKGLAGSYEQYF. Together with reference TRBV28 and TRBJ2-7, the CDR3 gives the full variable domain: DVKVTQSSRYLVKRTGEKVFLECVQDMDHENMFWYRQDPGLGLRLIYFSYDVKMKEKGDIPEGYSVSREKKERFSLILESASTNQTSMYLCASNKGLAGSYEQYFGPGTRLTVT.

This clone was seen once. This chain connects TRBV6-1 to TRBJ1-5; D gene uncertain. Trimming shortened V by 3 bases and J by 8 bases, and 14 bases separated the two germline ends. The germline CDR1 and CDR2 sequences are MNHNS and SASEGT. The CDR3 is 14 amino acids. The CDR3, as DNA: TGTGCCAGCAGTGAGGGGAGTGGGAGAGAGCCCCAGCATTTT. Translating it yields CASSEGSGREPQHF.

The chain uses TRBV10-2 and TRBJ2-7, with D uncertain. V lost 4 bases and J lost 3, with 16 bases in between. This CDR3 has 15 residues. Germline CDR1 is WSHSY and CDR2 is SAAADI. The CDR3 loop is CASSGDRARNYEQYF. The DNA for the CDR3 is TGCGCCAGCAGTGGAGACCGGGCAAGAAACTACGAGCAGTACTTC.

This clone appeared once. This CDR3 reads CASSPSLSGSSYNEQFF. CDR3 in DNA: TGTGCCAGCTCACCGTCTCTCAGCGGGAGCTCCTACAATGAGCAGTTCTTC. This chain links TRBV18 with TRBJ2-1; TRBD2 matches at 8 bases. The V segment lost 3 bases and the J segment 0 bases; nucleotides outside the gene matches: 7. The CDR3 is 17 amino acids. Germline V CDR1 and CDR2: KGHSH, LQKENI.

As regards this clone: With a far larger clone one base away, a read error is the likely cause. The DNA for the CDR3 is TGCGGCGTGCGCTTAACAGCTGGTGAAAAACTGTTTTTT. Its protein is CGVRLTAGEKLFF. The V and J genes are TRBV29-1 and TRBJ1-4; D unclear. CDR1 and CDR2 from the germline V gene are SQVTM and ANQGSEA. The CDR3 extends over 13 amino acids.

The chain employs TRBV6-5 and TRBJ2-1; D gene ambiguous. V lost 2 bases to trimming and J lost 0 bases, with 8 bases between them. The CDR3 runs 15 residues. Germline loops: CDR1 MNHEY, CDR2 SVGAGI. DNA for the CDR3: TGTGCCAGCAGTTACCGCCTAAGCTCCTACAATGAGCAGTTCTTC. Translated: CASSYRLSSYNEQFF.

This clone appeared a single time. The chain joins TRBV9 to TRBJ2-2; D call uncertain. Trimming shortened V by 0 bases and J by 6 bases, and 6 bases separated the two germline ends. Germline V lookup: CDR1 SGDLS, CDR2 YYNGEE. The CDR3 extends over 13 amino acids. The CDR3 reads CASSVASSGELFF. CDR3 DNA sequence: TGTGCCAGCAGCGTAGCTAGTTCCGGGGAGCTGTTTTTT.

DNA for the CDR3: TGTGCCAGCAGCGCCCGGGACGACAATGAGCAGTTCTTC. It yields the protein CASSARDDNEQFF. The rearrangement uses TRBV7-8 and TRBJ2-1; perhaps D is TRBD1 or TRBD2 (5 bases each). Trimming removed 5 bases from V and 5 bases from J, with 10 bases in between. Germline V lookup: CDR1 SGHVS, CDR2 FQNEAQ. The CDR3 length is 13 residues. Together with reference TRBV7-8 and TRBJ2-1, the CDR3 gives the full variable domain: GAGVSQSPRYKVAKRGQDVALRCDPISGHVSLFWYQQALGQGPEFLTYFQNEAQLDKSGLPSDRFFAERPEGSVSTLKIQRTQQEDSAVYLCASSARDDNEQFFGPGTRLTVL.

The chain combines TRBV29-1 with TRBJ1-4, with 7 bases that match TRBD1. The CDR3 has 12 amino acids. Losses at the gene ends were 7 bases for V and 5 bases for J; bases not matched to a gene: 4. Looked up from germline, CDR1 is SQVTM and CDR2 is ANQGSEA. The chain's CDR3 is CSGGTANEKLFF. CDR3 bases: TGCAGCGGCGGGACAGCAAATGAAAAACTGTTTTTT.

The chain recombines TRBV5-4 with TRBJ2-7; D tentatively fits TRBD1 or TRBD2 (5 bases each). Trimming took 2 bases from V and 2 from J, leaving 14 bases between them. CDR1 SGHNT and CDR2 YYREEE come from the germline V gene (reference sequence). The length of the CDR3 is 15 residues. The CDR3 loop reads CASSFSGTGTYEQYF. CDR3 coding DNA: TGTGCCAGCAGCTTCTCCGGGACGGGAACCTACGAGCAGTACTTC.

The chain carries TRBV18 and TRBJ1-3; TRBD1 matches 9 bases. The CDR3 length is 15 residues. Germline V gene lookup returns CDR1 KGHSH and CDR2 LQKENI. Losses at the gene ends were 5 bases for V and 2 bases for J; bases not matched to a gene: 4. In DNA, the CDR3 is TGTGCCAGCTCAAAGGGACAGGGCACTGGAAACACCATATATTTT. Protein product: CASSKGQGTGNTIYF.

The V call is TRBV30, the J call TRBJ1-4; 7 nucleotides align to TRBD1. The J segment lost 4 bases and the V segment lost 2 bases, leaving 4 bases of the junction unmatched. Germline V CDR1 and CDR2: GTSNPN, SVGIG (reference sequence). This CDR3 is built from 14 residues. The CDR3 DNA follows: TGTGCCTGGAGTCGGCCAGGGGGTAATGAAAAACTGTTTTTT. Translated, it gives CAWSRPGGNEKLFF.

This sequence joins TRBV28 and TRBJ1-5; tentative D call: TRBD1 (6 bases). Trimming left V 0 bases short and J 9 bases short, with 18 bases between. The CDR3 is 16 amino acids. Germline loops: CDR1 MDHEN, CDR2 SYDVKM. The CDR3 nucleotides are TGTGCCAGCAGTTTATGGGCAGGGGTAATGGTCCGGCCCCAGCATTTT. Its translation: CASSLWAGVMVRPQHF.

The chain is built from TRBV11-3 and TRBJ2-1, with 7 bases lining up with TRBD2. The CDR3 covers 14 residues. The trim removed 5 bases at V and 1 base at J, leaving 2 bases unmatched. Per germline, CDR1 SGHNT and CDR2 YENEEA. DNA of the CDR3: TGTGCCAGCAGCCCGGGGGGTTCCTACAATGAGCAGTTCTTC. It yields the protein CASSPGGSYNEQFF.

V and J are TRBV21-1 and TRBJ1-4; the table assigns TRBD1, which was not confirmed against the DNA. TRBV21-1 is an annotated pseudogene. This CDR3 has 16 amino acids. CDR3 protein: CASSSYWTARSEKLFF. CDR3 DNA sequence: TGTGCCAGCAGCAGTTACTGGACAGCCCGGAGTGAAAAACTGTTTTTT.

The chain carries TRBV7-8 and TRBJ2-5; the D gene is possibly TRBD1 (5 bases). The CDR3 runs to 14 residues. V was clipped by 3 bases and J by 4 bases, with 12 bases between them. CDR1 is SGHVS, CDR2 FQNEAQ, per germline. The CDR3 coding sequence is TGTGCCAGCAGCTTTTTCACAGGCTTAGAGACCCAGTACTTC. Amino acids: CASSFFTGLETQYF.

The rearrangement joins TRBV7-6 to TRBJ2-7; a possible D gene is TRBD1 (6 bases). This CDR3 is 18 amino acids long. V was trimmed by 2 bases and J by 5 bases, leaving 25 bases between them. CDR1 is SGHVS and CDR2 is FNYEAQ in the germline V gene. DNA for the CDR3: TGTGCCAGCAGCTTACTCCCATCTTGGACAGTGGTGGAAAACGAGCAGTACTTC. Translation gives CASSLLPSWTVVENEQYF.